This TCR beta chain was captured by sequencing in a study of Ad26.COV2.S vaccination and SARS-CoV-2 variants. Study-level background: The authors gave Ad26.COV2.S intramuscularly, either once or twice 56 days apart.

Germline CDR1 and CDR2: MNHEY and SVGEGT. The CDR3 sequence is 16 residues long. J was trimmed by 1 base and V by 2 bases; bases with no gene match: 5. Clones were sequenced by immunoSEQ multiplex PCR, and TCRdb holds only the in-frame ones, with some missing. The table lists about 350,000 clones, around nine tenths of them singletons. Regarding treatment: about 20 received Ad26.COV2.S at low or high dose, single or two shots; a few received placebo; per-sample allocation not given. Specimen acquisition occurred on day 63 following the initial vaccine or placebo injection. The source is a person between 18 and 65 years old who received the Ad26.COV2.S COVID-19 vaccine or a placebo. V usage is TRBV6-2 or TRBV6-3 and J usage is TRBJ1-2, with 9 bases matching TRBD1. The sample here was peripheral blood, taken in a trial of Ad26.COV2.S vaccine versus placebo. CDR3 nucleotide sequence: TGTGCCAGCAGTTACCCGAGGACAGGGGTTAACTATGGCTACACCTTC. Protein sequence: CASSYPRTGVNYGYTF.